Listed below are T cell receptor beta chains from one sample, sequenced in a study of CD8 T cells in Susac syndrome. Each CDR3 protein gets one entry after TCRdb re-called the immunoSEQ multiplex PCR reads with MiXCR. This sample yields 150,000 to 200,000 distinct CDR3 sequences, of which about 94% are seen a single time; roughly 0.15% belongs to the top ten. The specimen was CD4+ T cells from PBMCs. The receptors here all came from a human donor in good health. Both conserved end residues are part of each CDR3. The D gene is left open where the match is weak. Rows give clone size only sometimes, using once, few, many, or a class for an expanded clone.

NA TRBJ2-3 NA TRBV13 CASSAVGDVQYF TGTGCCAGCAGCGCCGTAGGGGATGTGCAGTATTTT
NA TRBJ1-2 NA TRBV6-5 CASSHPRKGNYGYTF TGTGCCAGCAGTCATCCTAGGAAAGGGAACTATGGCTACACCTTC
NA TRBJ1-4 NA TRBV29-1 CSGGGREKLFF TGCAGCGGAGGGGGAAGGGAAAAACTGTTTTTT
NA TRBJ1-2 NA TRBV4-2 CASSQVSDPDGYTF TGTGCCAGCAGCCAAGTATCGGACCCGGATGGCTACACCTTC
NA TRBJ2-7 NA TRBV12-3/TRBV12-4 CASSPGGAATYEQYF TGTGCCAGCAGCCCCGGAGGGGCCGCCACCTACGAGCAGTACTTC
once TRBJ2-7 NA TRBV20-1 CSARSIGTLSYEQYF TGCAGTGCTAGGTCAATCGGGACGCTCTCCTACGAGCAGTACTTC
NA TRBJ1-5 NA TRBV18 CASSPLPSNQPQHF TGTGCCAGCTCACCATTGCCCTCGAATCAGCCCCAGCATTTT
NA TRBJ2-3 NA TRBV28 CASSLYVGDTQYF TGTGCCAGCAGTTTATACGTTGGAGATACGCAGTATTTT
once TRBJ2-7 NA TRBV21-1 CASSKIPSGSNYEQYF TGTGCCAGCAGCAAAATACCCAGCGGGAGTAACTACGAGCAGTACTTC
NA TRBJ1-1 NA TRBV12-3/TRBV12-4 CASTKTEGNTEAFF TGTGCCAGCACCAAGACCGAGGGGAATACTGAAGCTTTCTTT
NA TRBJ1-1 NA TRBV29-1 CSVCWGPATEAFF TGCAGCGTTTGCTGGGGGCCGGCCACTGAAGCTTTCTTT
NA TRBJ1-1 TRBD1 TRBV29-1 CSVEGQPNTEAFF TGCAGCGTTGAGGGACAGCCGAACACTGAAGCTTTCTTT
NA TRBJ1-1 NA TRBV7-2 CASSDRGQGNTEAFF TGTGCCAGCAGCGATAGGGGTCAGGGCAACACTGAAGCTTTCTTT
NA TRBJ1-1 NA TRBV29-1 CSVGPRGGSTEAFF TGCAGCGTTGGACCGAGGGGTGGGAGCACTGAAGCTTTCTTT
NA TRBJ1-2 NA TRBV27 CASSSGWGNYGYTF TGTGCCAGCAGTTCAGGGTGGGGCAACTATGGCTACACCTTC
NA TRBJ2-6 TRBD1 TRBV5-4 CASATGGIGANVLTF TGTGCCAGCGCTACAGGGGGCATTGGGGCCAACGTCCTGACTTTC
NA TRBJ2-5 NA TRBV4-2 CASSQDSGVQETQYF TGTGCCAGCAGCCAAGATTCGGGGGTCCAAGAGACCCAGTACTTC
NA TRBJ2-5 TRBD2 TRBV27 CASSTRLAASQETQYF TGTGCCAGCAGTACGCGACTAGCGGCAAGCCAAGAGACCCAGTACTTC
once TRBJ2-5 TRBD1 TRBV23-1 CASSQRTGSRETQYF TGCGCCAGCAGTCAAAGGACAGGTTCGAGGGAGACCCAGTACTTC
once TRBJ2-2 NA TRBV29-1 CSGVLGATNTGELFF TGCAGCGGGGTCCTGGGGGCTACGAACACCGGGGAGCTGTTTTTT
NA TRBJ2-2 NA TRBV5-4 CASSAWAGDMTGELFF TGTGCCAGCAGCGCATGGGCAGGTGATATGACCGGGGAGCTGTTTTTT
NA TRBJ2-7 NA TRBV18 CASSQVSEGEQYF TGTGCCAGCTCACAAGTAAGCGAAGGCGAGCAGTACTTC
NA TRBJ2-7 NA TRBV27 CASWRGSGEQYF TGTGCCAGCTGGAGGGGGAGTGGGGAGCAGTACTTC
once TRBJ1-1 NA TRBV2 CASHVGPGNTEAFF TGTGCCAGCCACGTCGGCCCGGGAAACACTGAAGCTTTCTTT
NA TRBJ2-3 TRBD1 TRBV2 CASRDRVGADTQYF TGTGCCAGCAGAGACAGGGTGGGGGCAGATACGCAGTATTTT
NA TRBJ2-7 TRBD1 TRBV3-1 CASSRNRGNEQYF TGTGCCAGCAGCCGAAACAGGGGCAACGAGCAGTACTTC
once TRBJ2-3 NA TRBV15 CATSRPAGGQPDTQYF TGTGCCACCAGCAGACCGGCCGGGGGGCAGCCAGATACGCAGTATTTT
NA TRBJ2-7 TRBD1 TRBV7-2 CASSRRDSYEQYF TGTGCCAGCAGCCGCCGGGACAGCTACGAGCAGTACTTC
NA TRBJ1-2 TRBD1 TRBV30 CAWSVGTDYGYTF TGTGCCTGGAGTGTCGGGACAGACTATGGCTACACCTTC
NA TRBJ2-1 NA TRBV10-3 CAINDLSYNEQFF TGTGCCATCAACGATTTATCCTACAATGAGCAGTTCTTC
NA TRBJ2-3 NA TRBV20-1 CSARNQGGTDTQYF TGCAGTGCTAGAAATCAGGGTGGCACAGATACGCAGTATTTT
NA TRBJ1-1 NA TRBV19 CASSITVNTEAFF TGTGCCAGTAGTATAACCGTGAACACTGAAGCTTTCTTT
NA TRBJ1-3 NA TRBV30 CARGVSSGNTIYF TGTGCCCGGGGGGTTAGCTCTGGAAACACCATATATTTT
NA TRBJ2-1 NA TRBV3-1 CASSHRDPRYNEQFF TGTGCCAGCAGCCACCGGGACCCCCGATACAATGAGCAGTTCTTC
NA TRBJ2-3 TRBD2 TRBV20-1 CSASRDYRGTQYF TGCAGTGCTTCCCGGGACTATCGGGGCACGCAGTATTTT
once TRBJ1-4 NA TRBV25-1 CASSEDGGPEKLFF TGTGCCAGCAGTGAGGACGGAGGCCCCGAAAAACTGTTTTTT
NA TRBJ1-5 NA TRBV6-4 CASSAESNQPQHF TGTGCCAGCAGTGCGGAGAGCAATCAGCCCCAGCATTTT
once TRBJ2-5 NA TRBV5-1 CASMSGVRETQYF TGCGCCAGCATGTCAGGCGTTCGGGAGACCCAGTACTTC
NA TRBJ1-1 NA TRBV5-4 CASSIEQGATEAFF TGTGCCAGCAGCATAGAACAGGGAGCAACTGAAGCTTTCTTT
NA TRBJ2-1 TRBD1 TRBV6-2/TRBV6-3 CASSTPGQGANEQFF TGTGCCAGCAGTACGCCGGGACAGGGGGCCAATGAGCAGTTCTTC
NA TRBJ2-6 NA TRBV4-2 CASSRGITGKGANVLTF TGTGCCAGCAGCCGGGGGATTACAGGGAAAGGGGCCAACGTCCTGACTTTC
NA TRBJ1-1 NA TRBV6-2/TRBV6-3 CASSYLGSGEAFF TGTGCCAGCAGTTACTTAGGGTCGGGTGAAGCTTTCTTT
NA TRBJ2-1 NA TRBV24-1 CATSKGRDRLEQFF TGTGCCACCAGTAAGGGGAGGGACAGGCTCGAGCAGTTCTTC
NA TRBJ1-6 TRBD1 TRBV20-1 CSATAGQGGSPLHF TGCAGTGCTACAGCGGGACAGGGTGGTTCACCCCTCCACTTT
NA TRBJ1-2 TRBD1 TRBV6-6 CASSGRTGVNYGYTF TGTGCCAGCAGTGGCCGGACAGGGGTTAACTATGGCTACACCTTC
once TRBJ2-7 NA TRBV7-9 CASSSRALGEQYF TGTGCCAGCAGCTCCAGGGCGTTGGGCGAGCAGTACTTC
NA TRBJ2-1 NA TRBV4-2 CASSQDRAGYNEQFF TGTGCCAGCAGCCAAGATCGGGCAGGATACAATGAGCAGTTCTTC
NA TRBJ1-1 NA TRBV5-1 CASSRPDGGAEAFF TGCGCCAGCAGTCGCCCGGACGGGGGAGCTGAAGCTTTCTTT
NA TRBJ2-2 TRBD2 TRBV5-1 CASSTGLAGAYANTGELFF TGCGCCAGCAGTACCGGACTAGCGGGGGCCTACGCGAACACCGGGGAGCTGTTTTTT
NA TRBJ1-2 NA TRBV6-2/TRBV6-3 CASTSGYGYTF TGTGCCAGCACCTCGGGGTATGGCTACACCTTC